In its sample, the clone carrying this T cell receptor (beta chain) was seen a few times. Antigen unknown. A much larger clone lies a single base off, so this may be a read error. The same CDR3 arises from other DNA sequences in this sample as well. Patients underwent thyroid surgery, and none had received any treatment before it. Per the study methods: Differences in CDR3 between clinicopathological groups were drawn on to build a classifier intended to discriminate distant-metastatic papillary thyroid cancer patients. Via MiXCR, TCRdb re-called the PCR reads. TCRdb, not the authors, supplied the V and J calls. Altogether about 25,000 clones are present, 20% to 25% being singletons, with the ten largest covering roughly 24%. Deletions cut 5 bases from V and 11 bases from J, with 16 bases between. Germline V gene lookup returns CDR1 SGDLS and CDR2 YYNGEE. This CDR3 region has 12 residues. The sample originates from a study of metastatic and nonmetastatic thyroid tumors. About the study: The authors compared repertoires across blood and tumor or nodule tissue from malignant and benign thyroid patients.

General study results and limits: Reportedly, malignant thyroid tumors had significantly higher TCR beta diversity than benign nodules, in blood and tumor.

The sequence was collected from a male donor with papillary thyroid cancer or a benign thyroid nodule (not recorded which). Some clones in this sample may be carry-over from other donors' samples. Specimen: blood. The rearrangement links TRBV9 to TRBJ1-1; D not resolved. The CDR3 coding sequence is TGTGCCAGCAGTGCCCCAAACGAAGGGGCTTTCTTT. This codes for CASSAPNEGAFF.